Here is one TCR beta chain with its context. This sample was taken from a study of blood T cell repertoires in COVID-19. On the study more broadly: The United States, Italy and Spain were the sources of the acute and convalescent COVID-19 samples.

Sequencing used immunoSEQ multiplex PCR; TCRdb keeps in-frame clones, though not all of them. The sample has 100,000 to 150,000 clones, about 86% seen once; the top ten hold 2.3%. This CDR3 is built from 13 residues. The V and J ends lost 4 bases and 15 bases, in that order; junction bases with no gene match: 11. From germline, CDR1 is SGHDT and CDR2 YYEEEE. The source material was PBMCs or T cells enriched from blood (not recorded which). This TCR was recovered from a woman aged 50 to 60 who had recovered from COVID-19. The rearrangement joins TRBV5-6 to TRBJ2-4, with TRBD1 matching over 9 bases. Here the CDR3 DNA reads TGTGCCAGCAGCCCTTGGACAGGGGCAGAGGGGTACTTC. Encoded protein: CASSPWTGAEGYF.